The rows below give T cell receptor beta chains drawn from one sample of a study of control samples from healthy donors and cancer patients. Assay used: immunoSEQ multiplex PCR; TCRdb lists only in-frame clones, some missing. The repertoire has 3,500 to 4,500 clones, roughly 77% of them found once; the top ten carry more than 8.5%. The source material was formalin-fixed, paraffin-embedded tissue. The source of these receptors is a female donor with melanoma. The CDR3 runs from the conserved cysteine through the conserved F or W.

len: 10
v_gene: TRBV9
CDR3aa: CASLNTEAFF

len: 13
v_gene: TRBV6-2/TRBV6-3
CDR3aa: CASSYSIPMEAFF

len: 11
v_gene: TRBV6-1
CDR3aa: CASSDRAGYTF

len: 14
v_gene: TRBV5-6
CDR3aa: CASSFGTGSEKLFF

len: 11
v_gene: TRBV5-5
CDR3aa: CASRQGGYAFF

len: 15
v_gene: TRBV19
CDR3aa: CASTPGLASYNEQFF

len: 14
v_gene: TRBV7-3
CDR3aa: CASSLIRGSGELFF

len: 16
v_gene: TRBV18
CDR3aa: CASSPERKGRRETQYF

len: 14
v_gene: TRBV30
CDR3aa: CAWGTDRVGETQYF

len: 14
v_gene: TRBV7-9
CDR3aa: CASSLTQGPETQYF